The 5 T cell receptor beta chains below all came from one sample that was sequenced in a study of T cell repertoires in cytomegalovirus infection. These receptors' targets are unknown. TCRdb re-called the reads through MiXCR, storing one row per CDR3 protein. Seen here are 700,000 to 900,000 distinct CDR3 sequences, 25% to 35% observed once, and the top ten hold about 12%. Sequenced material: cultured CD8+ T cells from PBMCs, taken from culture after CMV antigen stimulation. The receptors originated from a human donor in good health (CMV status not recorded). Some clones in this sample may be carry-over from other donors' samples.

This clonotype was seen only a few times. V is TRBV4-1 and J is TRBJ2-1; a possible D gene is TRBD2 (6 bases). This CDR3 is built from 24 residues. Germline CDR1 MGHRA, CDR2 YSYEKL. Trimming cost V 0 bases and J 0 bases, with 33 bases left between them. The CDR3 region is CASSQEELAAGKFGPLSSYNEQFF. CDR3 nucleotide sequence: TGCGCCAGCAGCCAAGAGGAACTAGCCGCGGGAAAATTTGGACCCTTAAGCTCCTACAATGAGCAGTTCTTC.

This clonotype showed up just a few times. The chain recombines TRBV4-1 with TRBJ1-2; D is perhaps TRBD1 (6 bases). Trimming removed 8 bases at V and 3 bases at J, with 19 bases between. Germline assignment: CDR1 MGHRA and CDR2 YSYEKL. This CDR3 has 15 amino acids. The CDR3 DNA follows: TGCGCCAGCCGACCAGGGGTTGGGGGTTACTATGGCTACACCTTC. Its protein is CASRPGVGGYYGYTF.

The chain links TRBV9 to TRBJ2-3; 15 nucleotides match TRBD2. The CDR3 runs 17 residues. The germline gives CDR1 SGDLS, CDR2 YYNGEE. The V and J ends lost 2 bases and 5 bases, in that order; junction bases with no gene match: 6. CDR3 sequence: CASSVFGLAGGQDTQYF. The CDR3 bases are TGTGCCAGCAGCGTTTTCGGACTAGCGGGGGGGCAAGATACGCAGTATTTT.

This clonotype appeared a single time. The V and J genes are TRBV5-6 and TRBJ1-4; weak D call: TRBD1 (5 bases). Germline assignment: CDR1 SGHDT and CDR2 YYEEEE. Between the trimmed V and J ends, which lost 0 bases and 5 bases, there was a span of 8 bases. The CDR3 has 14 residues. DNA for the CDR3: TGTGCCAGCAGCTTGGAAGGGGAAAATGAAAAACTGTTTTTT. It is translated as CASSLEGENEKLFF. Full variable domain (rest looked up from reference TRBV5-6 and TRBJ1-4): DAGVTQSPTHLIKTRGQQVTLRCSPKSGHDTVSWYQQALGQGPQFIFQYYEEEERQRGNFPDRFSGHQFPNYSSELNVNALLLGDSALYLCASSLEGENEKLFFGSGTQLSVL.

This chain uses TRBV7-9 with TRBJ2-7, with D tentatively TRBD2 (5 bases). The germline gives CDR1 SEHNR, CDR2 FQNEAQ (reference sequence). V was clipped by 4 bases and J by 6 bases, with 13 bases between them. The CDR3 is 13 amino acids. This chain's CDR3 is CASSSPTDSEQYF. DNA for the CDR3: TGTGCCAGCAGCTCCCCGACGGACTCCGAGCAGTACTTC.